Given below is one T cell receptor beta chain in context. This sample stems from a study of blood T cell repertoires in COVID-19. As for the study in general: Both acute and convalescent COVID-19 samples were obtained from the United States, Italy and Spain. T cells, B-cell-depleted T cells, or PBMCs supplied cDNA or gDNA.

V shed 8 bases and J 4 bases; nucleotides not matched to a gene: 12. Germline loops: CDR1 SGHRS, CDR2 YFSETQ. The CDR3 has 15 amino acids. Data came from immunoSEQ multiplex PCR; TCRdb stores just in-frame clones and leaves some out. The sample shows fewer than 250,000 clones, roughly 88% of them seen only once. The specimen sequenced was peripheral blood. This chain joins TRBV5-1 and TRBJ1-3; 7 bases map to TRBD1. The TCR sequence derives from an elderly woman with COVID-19, enrolled during active disease. The CDR3 is CARRPTGDNGNTIYF. The CDR3 coding sequence is TGCGCCAGGCGCCCCACAGGGGATAACGGAAACACCATATATTTT.